This record looks at one T cell receptor (beta chain) sequence and its context. What it binds is not known. The V end was cut by 2 bases, the J end by 9 bases, with 13 bases between. The CDR3 consists of 13 residues. Germline V gene data show CDR1 as ENHRY and CDR2 as SYGVKD. A 1 in 200,000 to 1 in 1 million T cell depth was the sequencing target. Clones were read by immunoSEQ multiplex PCR, and TCRdb kept only the in-frame ones, dropping some. The data contain 330,000 or so clones, over 55% of them singletons. The data were obtained in a study of cytotoxic CD8 clonotypes in ibrutinib-treated CLL. Study-level findings and limits: Different sampling times were used for sustained-remission and progressing patients. With treatment, public clonotypes, which were uncommon, either contracted or remained stable.

This sequence was found in a human donor with chronic lymphocytic leukemia. The sequences come from PBMCs, collected after 36 months of ibrutinib treatment. The V and J genes are TRBV10-3 and TRBJ2-5, with TRBD1 as a possible D gene (6 bases). The CDR3 DNA reads as TGTGCCATCAGTGAGACAGGGCTTATATCCCAGTACTTC. Amino acids: CAISETGLISQYF.